The subject of this entry is one T cell receptor beta chain. Its specificity is unknown. Assay used: immunoSEQ multiplex PCR; TCRdb lists only in-frame clones, some missing. Altogether 41,000 or so clones are present, around 70% being singletons, with the ten largest covering 20% to 30%. Viral peptide pools were used in the ViraFEST assay to expand antigen-specific CD4+ T cells, and sequencing came afterward. The culture ran for 9 to 11 days, and then CD4+ T cells were isolated. Absence of prior SARS-CoV-2 infection characterized the vaccine recipients, who showed negative nucleocapsid antibodies. The data derive from a study of vaccination effects on CD4 cells after COVID-19. Sequencing used CD4+ T cells from PBMCs cultured with HCoV-OC43 spike peptides, obtained before COVID-19 vaccination. Subset of the sample: HCoV-OC43 spike overlapping peptide pool stimulation. The sequence derives from a human donor who received a COVID-19 vaccine.

CDR3: CACAPTGMGQPQHF. The CDR3 DNA follows: TGTGCCTGCGCTCCGACAGGGATGGGTCAGCCCCAGCATTTT. The chain combines TRBV30 with TRBJ1-5; 7 bases line up with TRBD1. V was clipped by 6 bases and J by 6 bases; unmatched bases: 11. Germline CDR1 is GTSNPN and CDR2 is SVGIG (reference sequence). This CDR3 comprises 14 residues.